This T cell receptor beta chain comes out of a study of cytotoxic CD8 clonotypes in ibrutinib-treated CLL. For the study at large: Overall, 24 responses were partial and 2 complete; following median about 68 months, roughly 15 patients stayed remitted and some 12 progressed. On average, over 80,000 productive rearrangements and 200,000 to 300,000 productive templates per sample. Whole-study findings and limits: Baseline clonality was higher than in age-matched healthy donors and moved in step with circulating CD8+ T-cell counts. Increased clonality at ibrutinib response gave way to a return toward baseline at progression.

V lost 5 bases and J lost 4, with 15 bases in between. Germline CDR1 MNHEY, CDR2 SVGAGI. This CDR3 is built from 15 residues. In the case of this clone: Its specificity is unknown.

TCRdb's table, derived via immunoSEQ multiplex PCR, lists solely in-frame clones and lacks some. The sample has almost 250,000 clones; 70% are singletons. The sequence came from a human donor with chronic lymphocytic leukemia. The sequenced sample was PBMCs, obtained after 24 months of ibrutinib treatment. The chain combines TRBV6-5 with TRBJ1-5; tentatively, D is TRBD1 (5 bases). CDR3 region: CASSPRTGPNQPQHF. CDR3 bases: TGTGCCAGCAGTCCGCGAACAGGACCAAATCAGCCCCAGCATTTT.